One sample yielded the 5 T cell receptor beta chains listed below, sequenced in a study of blood T cell repertoires in COVID-19. The table came from immunoSEQ multiplex PCR; TCRdb's copy has only in-frame clones and leaves some out. Of some 150,000 clones listed, about 91% are singletons. Sequenced material: PBMCs or T cells enriched from blood (not recorded which). Every receptor here comes from a woman between 18 and 29 years old who had recovered from COVID-19.

The chain carries TRBV4-3 and TRBJ1-2; D may be TRBD1 (6 bases). CDR1 is LGHNA and CDR2 is YSLEER in the germline V gene. V lost 2 bases and J lost 4, with 14 bases in between. The CDR3 is 15 amino acids. The CDR3 DNA sequence: TGCGCCAGCAGCCAACAACTCGGACAGAGCTATGGCTACACCTTC. Translating it yields CASSQQLGQSYGYTF.

The V gene is TRBV28, the J gene TRBJ2-7; tentatively, D is TRBD1 (5 bases). CDR3 length: 13 amino acids. V dropped 6 bases and J dropped 3 bases, with 12 bases sitting between them. Germline values: CDR1 MDHEN, CDR2 SYDVKM. The CDR3 coding sequence is TGTGCCAGCAGCCCGAGACAGATCTACGAGCAGTACTTC. Protein sequence: CASSPRQIYEQYF.

The chain uses TRBV4-2 and TRBJ2-5, with D maybe TRBD2 (5 bases). The CDR3 consists of 14 residues. The V end lost 0 bases, the J end lost 5 bases, and 10 bases lay between the germline ends. Germline V gives CDR1 LGHNA, CDR2 YNFKEQ. Written as DNA, the CDR3 is TGTGCCAGCAGCCAAGATGGGGAGCGGGAGACCCAGTACTTC. Translating gives CASSQDGERETQYF.

The chain recombines TRBV27 with TRBJ1-1, with D unresolved. The CDR3 contains 15 residues. Trimming left V 3 bases short and J 2 bases short, with 13 bases between. CDR1 is MNHEY and CDR2 is SMNVEV in the germline V gene (reference sequence). CDR3 sequence reads: CASSFVVRGNTEAFF. The CDR3 nucleotides read TGTGCCAGCAGTTTCGTAGTTCGGGGAAACACTGAAGCTTTCTTT.

This sequence joins TRBV7-9 and TRBJ2-3; TRBD2 might be the D (5 bases). There are 15 residues in the CDR3. Germline V CDR1 and CDR2: SEHNR, FQNEAQ (reference sequence). The V end lost 0 bases, the J end lost 9 bases, and 16 bases lay between the germline ends. The chain's CDR3 is CASSLALSGRETQYF. The CDR3 nucleotides are TGTGCCAGCAGCTTAGCGCTGTCGGGAAGGGAAACGCAGTATTTT.